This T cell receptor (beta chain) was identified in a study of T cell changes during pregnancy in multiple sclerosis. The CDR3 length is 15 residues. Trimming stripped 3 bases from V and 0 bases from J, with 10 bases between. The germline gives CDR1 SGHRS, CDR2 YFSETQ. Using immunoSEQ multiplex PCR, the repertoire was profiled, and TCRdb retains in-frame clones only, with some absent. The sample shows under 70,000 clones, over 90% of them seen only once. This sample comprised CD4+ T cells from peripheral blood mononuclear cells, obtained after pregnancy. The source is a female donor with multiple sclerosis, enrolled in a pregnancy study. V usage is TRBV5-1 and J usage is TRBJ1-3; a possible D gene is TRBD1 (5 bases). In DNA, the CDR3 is TGCGCCAGCAGCTCAGGAGGGACCTCTGGAAACACCATATATTTT. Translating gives CASSSGGTSGNTIYF.